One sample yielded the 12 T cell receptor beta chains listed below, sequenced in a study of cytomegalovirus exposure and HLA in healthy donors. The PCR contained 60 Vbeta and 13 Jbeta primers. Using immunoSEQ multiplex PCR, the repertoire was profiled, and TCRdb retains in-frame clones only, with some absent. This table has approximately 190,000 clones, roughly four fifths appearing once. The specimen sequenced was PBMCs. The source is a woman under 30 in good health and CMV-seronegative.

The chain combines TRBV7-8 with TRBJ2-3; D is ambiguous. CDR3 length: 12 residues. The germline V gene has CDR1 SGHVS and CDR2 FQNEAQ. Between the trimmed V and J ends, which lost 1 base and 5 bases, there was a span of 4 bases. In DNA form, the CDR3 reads TGTGCCAGCAGCTTAGGAGTAGATACGCAGTATTTT. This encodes CASSLGVDTQYF.

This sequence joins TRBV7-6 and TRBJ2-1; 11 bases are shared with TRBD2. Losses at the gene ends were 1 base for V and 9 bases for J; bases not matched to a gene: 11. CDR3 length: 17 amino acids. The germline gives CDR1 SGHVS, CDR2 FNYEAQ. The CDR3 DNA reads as TGTGCCAGCAGCTTAGGTTCTCGACTAGCGGGGTATGGTGAGCAGTTCTTC. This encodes CASSLGSRLAGYGEQFF.

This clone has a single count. In DNA form, the CDR3 reads TGTGCCAGCAGTGCCTTGGCGGGGGGGCACAATGAGCAGTTCTTC. It encodes CASSALAGGHNEQFF. V gene TRBV6-5 combines with J gene TRBJ2-1; 9 nucleotides line up with TRBD2. Germline V gives CDR1 MNHEY, CDR2 SVGAGI. There are 15 residues in the CDR3. The J segment lost 5 bases and the V segment lost 5 bases, leaving 7 bases of the junction unmatched.

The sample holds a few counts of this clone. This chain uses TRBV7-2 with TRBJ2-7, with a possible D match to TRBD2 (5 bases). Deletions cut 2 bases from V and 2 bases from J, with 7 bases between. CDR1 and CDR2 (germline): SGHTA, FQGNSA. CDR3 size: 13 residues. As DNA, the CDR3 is TGTGCCAGCAGCTTAAATAGCGCCTACGAGCAGTACTTC. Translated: CASSLNSAYEQYF.

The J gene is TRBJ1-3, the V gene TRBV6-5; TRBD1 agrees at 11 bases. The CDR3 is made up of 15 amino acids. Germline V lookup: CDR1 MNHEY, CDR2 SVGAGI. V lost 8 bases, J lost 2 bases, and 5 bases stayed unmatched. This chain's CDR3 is CASAPGQGAGNTIYF. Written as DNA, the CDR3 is TGTGCCAGCGCACCGGGACAGGGGGCTGGAAACACCATATATTTT.

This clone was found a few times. The DNA for the CDR3 is TGTGCCAGCAGTAATACCTTATCCGGGGTGGAGCAGTACTTC. Translating it yields CASSNTLSGVEQYF. This chain connects TRBV7-8 to TRBJ2-7, with D possibly TRBD2 on 5 matching bases. The germline V and J ends were trimmed by 6 bases and 7 bases, with 19 bases remaining between them. CDR3 size: 14 residues. Germline V gene sequence: CDR1 SGHVS, CDR2 FQNEAQ.

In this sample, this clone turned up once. The CDR3, as DNA: TGTGCCAGCAGCTCGGGACAGGGCTACTCCTACGAGCAGTACTTC. Translation: CASSSGQGYSYEQYF. The V and J genes are TRBV7-9 and TRBJ2-5, with 9 bases fitting TRBD1. The J call is in doubt because the DNA end fits TRBJ2-7 better. The CDR3 has 15 residues. The germline gives CDR1 SEHNR, CDR2 FQNEAQ (reference sequence).

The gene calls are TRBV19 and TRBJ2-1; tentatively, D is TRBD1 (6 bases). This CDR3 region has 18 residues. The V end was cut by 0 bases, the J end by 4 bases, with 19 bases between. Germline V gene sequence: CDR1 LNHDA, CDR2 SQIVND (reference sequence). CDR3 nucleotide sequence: TGTGCCAGTAGTATAGAATACTGGGGCAGGGGAGTTTACAATGAGCAGTTCTTC. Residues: CASSIEYWGRGVYNEQFF.

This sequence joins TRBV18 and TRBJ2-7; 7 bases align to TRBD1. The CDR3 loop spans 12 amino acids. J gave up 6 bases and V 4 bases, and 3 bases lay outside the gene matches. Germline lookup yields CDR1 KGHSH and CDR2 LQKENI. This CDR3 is CASSLAGGEQYF. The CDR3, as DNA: TGTGCCAGCTCACTAGCAGGGGGCGAGCAGTACTTC.

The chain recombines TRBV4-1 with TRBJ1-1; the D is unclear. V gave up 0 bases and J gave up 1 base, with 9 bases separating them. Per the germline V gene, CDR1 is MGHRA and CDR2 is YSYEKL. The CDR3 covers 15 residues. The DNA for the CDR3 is TGCGCCAGCAGCCAAGATGAGGCTGCGAACACTGAAGCTTTCTTT. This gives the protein CASSQDEAANTEAFF.

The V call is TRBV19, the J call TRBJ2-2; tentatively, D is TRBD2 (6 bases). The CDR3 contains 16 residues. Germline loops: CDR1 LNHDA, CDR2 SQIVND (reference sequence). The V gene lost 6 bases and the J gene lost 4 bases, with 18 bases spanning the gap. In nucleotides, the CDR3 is TGTGCCAGTAGGCGCACCGGGACTTCGGGCACCGGGGAGCTGTTTTTT. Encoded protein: CASRRTGTSGTGELFF.

The CDR3 coding sequence is TGTGCCAGCAGTTTATCTCTACCGGGACAGGGGACATCTTTCTTT. Amino acid sequence: CASSLSLPGQGTSFF. The chain joins TRBV28 to TRBJ1-1, with 10 positions matching TRBD1. This CDR3 has 15 amino acids. Germline CDR1 and CDR2: MDHEN and SYDVKM. Trimming took 1 base from V and 12 from J; bases not matched to a gene: 11.